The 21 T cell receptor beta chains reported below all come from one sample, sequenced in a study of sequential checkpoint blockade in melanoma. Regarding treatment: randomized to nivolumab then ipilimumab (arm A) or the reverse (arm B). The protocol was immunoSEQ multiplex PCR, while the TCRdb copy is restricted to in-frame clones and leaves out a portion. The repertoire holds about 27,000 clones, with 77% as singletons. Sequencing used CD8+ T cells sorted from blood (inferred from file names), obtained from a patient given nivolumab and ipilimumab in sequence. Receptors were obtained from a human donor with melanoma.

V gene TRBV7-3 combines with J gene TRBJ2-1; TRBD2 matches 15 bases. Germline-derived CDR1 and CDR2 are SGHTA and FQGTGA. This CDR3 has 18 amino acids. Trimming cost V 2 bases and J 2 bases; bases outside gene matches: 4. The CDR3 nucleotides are TGTGCCAGCAGCTTAGGACTAGCGGGGGGGTCTACCTACAATGAGCAGTTCTTC. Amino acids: CASSLGLAGGSTYNEQFF. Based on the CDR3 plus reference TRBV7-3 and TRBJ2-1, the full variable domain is GAGVSQTPSNKVTEKGKYVELRCDPISGHTALYWYRQSLGQGPEFLIYFQGTGAADDSGLPNDRFFAVRPEGSVSTLKIQRTERGDSAVYLCASSLGLAGGSTYNEQFFGPGTRLTVL.

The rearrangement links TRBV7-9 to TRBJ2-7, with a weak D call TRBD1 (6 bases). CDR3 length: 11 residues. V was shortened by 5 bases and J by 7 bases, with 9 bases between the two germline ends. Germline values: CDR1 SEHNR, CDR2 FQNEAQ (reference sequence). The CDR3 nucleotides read TGTGCCAGCAGCGATACAGGGGAGCAGTACTTC. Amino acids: CASSDTGEQYF.

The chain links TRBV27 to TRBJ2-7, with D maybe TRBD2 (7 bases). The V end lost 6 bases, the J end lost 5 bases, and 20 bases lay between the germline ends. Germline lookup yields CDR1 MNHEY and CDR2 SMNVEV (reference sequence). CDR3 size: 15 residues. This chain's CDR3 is CASSPVGGGLNEQYF. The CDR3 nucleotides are TGTGCCAGCAGCCCAGTGGGGGGGGGCCTCAACGAGCAGTACTTC.

This chain's CDR3 is CASSSTSGPMNTEAFF. The CDR3 DNA follows: TGTGCCAGCAGTTCGACTTCAGGGCCCATGAACACTGAAGCTTTCTTT. The V and J genes are TRBV7-9 and TRBJ1-1; possible D gene TRBD1, 5 bases. The CDR3 spans 16 residues. Per the germline V gene, CDR1 is SEHNR and CDR2 is FQNEAQ (reference sequence). V lost 6 bases and J lost 0, with 17 bases in between.

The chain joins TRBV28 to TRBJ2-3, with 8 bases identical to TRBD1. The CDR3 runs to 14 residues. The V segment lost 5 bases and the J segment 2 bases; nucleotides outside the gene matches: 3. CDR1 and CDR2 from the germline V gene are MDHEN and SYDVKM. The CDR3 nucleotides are TGTGCCAGCAGTGACAGGGGCCCCACAGATACGCAGTATTTT. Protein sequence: CASSDRGPTDTQYF.

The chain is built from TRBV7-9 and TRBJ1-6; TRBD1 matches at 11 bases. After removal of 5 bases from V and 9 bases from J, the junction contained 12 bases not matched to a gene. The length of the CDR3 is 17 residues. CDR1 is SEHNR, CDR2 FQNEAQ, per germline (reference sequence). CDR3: CASSSSRDRGTGSPLHF. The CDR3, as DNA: TGTGCCAGCAGCAGCAGCCGGGACAGGGGGACGGGTTCACCCCTCCACTTT.

CDR3 coding DNA: TGTGCCAGCGCCAGTGTTCCTAGCACCGGGGAGCTGTTTTTT. This codes for CASASVPSTGELFF. The chain links TRBV6-5 to TRBJ2-2; D unclear. In germline, CDR1 is MNHEY, CDR2 SVGAGI. This CDR3 region has 14 residues. V gave up 8 bases and J gave up 4 bases, with 14 bases separating them.

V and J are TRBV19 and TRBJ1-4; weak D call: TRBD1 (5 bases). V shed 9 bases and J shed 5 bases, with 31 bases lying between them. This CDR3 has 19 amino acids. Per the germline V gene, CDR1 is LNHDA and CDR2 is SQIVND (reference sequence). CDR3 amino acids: CASSKRGVFNSGVNEKLFF. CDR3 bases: TGTGCCAGCTCGAAGCGAGGGGTCTTCAACTCGGGGGTCAATGAAAAACTGTTTTTT.

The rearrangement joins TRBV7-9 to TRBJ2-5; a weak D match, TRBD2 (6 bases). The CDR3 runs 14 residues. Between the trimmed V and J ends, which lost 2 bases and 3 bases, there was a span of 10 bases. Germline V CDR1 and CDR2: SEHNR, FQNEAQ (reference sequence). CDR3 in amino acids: CASSLLGGKETQYF. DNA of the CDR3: TGTGCCAGCAGCTTACTCGGAGGGAAAGAGACCCAGTACTTC.

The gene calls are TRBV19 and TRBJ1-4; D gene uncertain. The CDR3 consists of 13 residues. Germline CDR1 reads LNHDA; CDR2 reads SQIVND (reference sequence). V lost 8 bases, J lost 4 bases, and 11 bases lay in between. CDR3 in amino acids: CASEGWGNEKLFF. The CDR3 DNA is TGTGCCAGTGAGGGCTGGGGTAATGAAAAACTGTTTTTT.

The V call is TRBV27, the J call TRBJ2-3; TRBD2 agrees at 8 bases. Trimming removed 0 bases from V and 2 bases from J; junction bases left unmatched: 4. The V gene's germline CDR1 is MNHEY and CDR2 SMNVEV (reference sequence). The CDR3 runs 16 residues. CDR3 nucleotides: TGTGCCAGCAGTTTATCAAGCGGGGGAGTCACAGATACGCAGTATTTT. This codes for CASSLSSGGVTDTQYF.

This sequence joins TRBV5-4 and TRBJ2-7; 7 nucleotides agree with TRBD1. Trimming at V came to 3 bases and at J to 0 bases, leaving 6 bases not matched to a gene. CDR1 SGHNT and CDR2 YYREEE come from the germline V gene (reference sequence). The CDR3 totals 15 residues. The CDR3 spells CASSSGQPPSYEQYF. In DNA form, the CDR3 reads TGTGCCAGCAGCTCGGGACAGCCACCCTCCTACGAGCAGTACTTC.

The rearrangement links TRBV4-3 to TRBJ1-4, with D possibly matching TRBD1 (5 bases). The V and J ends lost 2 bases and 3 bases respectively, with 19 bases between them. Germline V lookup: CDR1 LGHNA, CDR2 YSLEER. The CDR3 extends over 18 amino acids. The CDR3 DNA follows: TGCGCCAGCAGCCAATCCTCCCTCAGGGTGAAGGCTAATGAAAAACTGTTTTTT. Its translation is CASSQSSLRVKANEKLFF.

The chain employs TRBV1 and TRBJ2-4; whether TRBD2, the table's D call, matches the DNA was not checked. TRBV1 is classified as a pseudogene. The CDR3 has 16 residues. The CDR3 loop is CTSSPPVAEAKNIQYF. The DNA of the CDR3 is TGCACCAGCAGCCCCCCTGTAGCGGAAGCCAAAAACATTCAGTACTTC.

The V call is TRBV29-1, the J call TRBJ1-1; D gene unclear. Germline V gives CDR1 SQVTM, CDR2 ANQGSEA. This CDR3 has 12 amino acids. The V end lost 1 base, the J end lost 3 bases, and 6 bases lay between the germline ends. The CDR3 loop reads CSVEGVHTEAFF. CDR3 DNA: TGCAGCGTTGAAGGAGTTCACACTGAAGCTTTCTTT. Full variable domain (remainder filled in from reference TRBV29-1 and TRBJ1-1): SAVISQKPSRDICQRGTSLTIQCQVDSQVTMMFWYRQQPGQSLTLIATANQGSEATYESGFVIDKFPISRPNLTFSTLTVSNMSPEDSSIYLCSVEGVHTEAFFGQGTRLTVV.

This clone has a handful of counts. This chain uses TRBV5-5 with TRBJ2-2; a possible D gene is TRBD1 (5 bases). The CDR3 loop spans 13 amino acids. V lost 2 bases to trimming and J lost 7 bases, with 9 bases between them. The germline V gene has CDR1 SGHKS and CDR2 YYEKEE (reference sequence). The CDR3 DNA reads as TGTGCCAGCAGCTTAGGGGCGGACGGGGAGCTGTTTTTT. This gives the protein CASSLGADGELFF.

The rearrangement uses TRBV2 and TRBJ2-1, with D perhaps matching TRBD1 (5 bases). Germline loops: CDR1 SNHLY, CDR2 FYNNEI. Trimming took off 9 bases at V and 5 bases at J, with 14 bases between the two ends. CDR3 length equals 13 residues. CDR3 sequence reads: CARAWTSNNEQFF. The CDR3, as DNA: TGTGCCAGAGCTTGGACATCCAACAATGAGCAGTTCTTC.

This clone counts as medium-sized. CDR3 protein: CASSLSPLIYGYTF. CDR3 nucleotide sequence: TGTGCCAGCAGTTTATCGCCACTCATTTATGGCTACACCTTC. The chain employs TRBV27 and TRBJ1-2; D unclear. CDR3 length: 14 residues. In germline, CDR1 is MNHEY, CDR2 SMNVEV (reference sequence). V was pared by 0 bases and J by 5 bases, with 10 bases between.

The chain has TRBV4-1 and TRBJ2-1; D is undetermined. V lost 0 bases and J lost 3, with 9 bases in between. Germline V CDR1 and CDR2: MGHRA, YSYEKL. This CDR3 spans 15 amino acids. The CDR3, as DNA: TGCGCCAGCAGCCAAGATGTGACAAACTACAATGAGCAGTTCTTC. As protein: CASSQDVTNYNEQFF.

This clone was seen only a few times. The chain's CDR3 is CASSLAGTVSYNEQFF. The CDR3 nucleotides read TGTGCCAGCAGCCTTGCCGGGACAGTTAGCTACAATGAGCAGTTCTTC. The genes are TRBV7-2 and TRBJ2-1; 7 bases align to TRBD1. With 5 bases clipped from V and 3 bases from J, the junction kept 10 bases outside the gene matches. The germline V gene encodes CDR1 SGHTA and CDR2 FQGNSA. This CDR3 is built from 16 residues.

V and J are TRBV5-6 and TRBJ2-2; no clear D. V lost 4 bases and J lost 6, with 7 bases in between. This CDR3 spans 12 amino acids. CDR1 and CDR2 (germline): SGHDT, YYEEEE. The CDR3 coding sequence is TGTGCCAGCAGCCCACTTCCCGGGGAGCTGTTTTTT. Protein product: CASSPLPGELFF.